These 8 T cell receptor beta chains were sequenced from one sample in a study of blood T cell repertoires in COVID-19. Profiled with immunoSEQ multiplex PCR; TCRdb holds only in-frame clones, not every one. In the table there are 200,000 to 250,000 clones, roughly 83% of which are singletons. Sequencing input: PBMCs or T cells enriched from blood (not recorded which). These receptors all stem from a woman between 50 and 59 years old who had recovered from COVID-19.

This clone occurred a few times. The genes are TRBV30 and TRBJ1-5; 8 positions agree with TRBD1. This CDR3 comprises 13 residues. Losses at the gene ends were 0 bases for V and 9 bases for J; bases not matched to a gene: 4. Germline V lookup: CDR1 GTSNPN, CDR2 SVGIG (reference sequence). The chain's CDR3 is CAWSVQGAGPQHF. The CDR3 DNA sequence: TGTGCCTGGAGTGTCCAGGGGGCTGGGCCCCAGCATTTT.

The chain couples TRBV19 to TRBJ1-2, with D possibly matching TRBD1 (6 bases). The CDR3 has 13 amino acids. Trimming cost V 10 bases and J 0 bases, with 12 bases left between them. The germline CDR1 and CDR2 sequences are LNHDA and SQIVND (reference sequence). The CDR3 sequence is CATKQGPNYGYTF. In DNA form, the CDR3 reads TGTGCCACCAAACAGGGACCTAACTATGGCTACACCTTC. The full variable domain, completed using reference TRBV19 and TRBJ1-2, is DGGITQSPKYLFRKEGQNVTLSCEQNLNHDAMYWYRQDPGQGLRLIYYSQIVNDFQKGDIAEGYSVSREKKESFPLTVTSAQKNPTAFYLCATKQGPNYGYTFGSGTRLTVV.

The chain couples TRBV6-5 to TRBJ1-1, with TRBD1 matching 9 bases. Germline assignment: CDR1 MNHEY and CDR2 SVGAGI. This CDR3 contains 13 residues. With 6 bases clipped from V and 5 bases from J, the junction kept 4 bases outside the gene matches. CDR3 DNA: TGTGCCAGCAGACAGGGGGCATCAACTGAAGCTTTCTTT. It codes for CASRQGASTEAFF.

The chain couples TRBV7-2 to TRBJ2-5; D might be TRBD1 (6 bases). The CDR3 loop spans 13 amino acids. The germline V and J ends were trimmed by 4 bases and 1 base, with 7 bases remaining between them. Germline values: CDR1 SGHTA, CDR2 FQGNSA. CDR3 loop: CASSSDSQETQYF. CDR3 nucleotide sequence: TGTGCCAGCAGCTCGGACAGCCAAGAGACCCAGTACTTC.

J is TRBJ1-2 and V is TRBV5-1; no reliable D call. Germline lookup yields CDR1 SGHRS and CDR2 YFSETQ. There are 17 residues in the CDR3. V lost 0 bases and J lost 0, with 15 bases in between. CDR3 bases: TGCGCCAGCAGCTTGGGAGGGCCCACAATGGCTAACTATGGCTACACCTTC. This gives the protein CASSLGGPTMANYGYTF.

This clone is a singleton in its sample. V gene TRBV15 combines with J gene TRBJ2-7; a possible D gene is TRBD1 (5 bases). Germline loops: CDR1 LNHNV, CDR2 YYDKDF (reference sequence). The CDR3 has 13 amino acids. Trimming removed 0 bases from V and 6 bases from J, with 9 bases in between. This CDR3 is CATSRDKGFEQYF. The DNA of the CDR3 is TGTGCCACCAGCAGAGATAAGGGGTTCGAGCAGTACTTC.

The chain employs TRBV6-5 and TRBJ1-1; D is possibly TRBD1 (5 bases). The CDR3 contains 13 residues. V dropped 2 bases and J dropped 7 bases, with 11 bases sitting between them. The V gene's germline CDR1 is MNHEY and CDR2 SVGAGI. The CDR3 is CASSYGGTYEAFF. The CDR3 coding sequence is TGTGCCAGCAGTTACGGGGGGACTTATGAAGCTTTCTTT.

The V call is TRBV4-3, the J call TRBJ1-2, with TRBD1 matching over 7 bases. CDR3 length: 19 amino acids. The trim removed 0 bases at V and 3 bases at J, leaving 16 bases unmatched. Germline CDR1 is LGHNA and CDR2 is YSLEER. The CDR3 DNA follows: TGCGCCAGCAGCCAAGAAGGAACCTTTACAGGGGCCTTCGACTATGGCTACACCTTC. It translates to CASSQEGTFTGAFDYGYTF.